This T cell receptor (beta chain) was recorded in a study of blood T cell repertoires in COVID-19 (dated by TCRdb to the early 2020s). Study-level background: The collaborator samples originated in the United States, Italy and Spain and spanned the acute and convalescent phases of COVID-19. Subjects who had been exposed to COVID-19, were actively infected with it, or had recovered from it provided the deeply sampled blood TCRbeta repertoires that made up the dataset. Where HLA class I and class II types were available, the types were taken from metadata supplied by the sample provider, not from assay-based typing. The material from the prospective study consisted of cDNA or gDNA derived from T cells, B-cell-depleted T cells, or PBMCs. A freely available public database, intended as a resource for researchers studying the immune response to SARS-CoV-2, is where the repertoires were released. A de-identified subject ID, COVID-19 status, age in years and sex were almost always included in the sample metadata. The samples were drawn from two sources: the first 160 participants of the ongoing ImmuneRACE study, and over 950 subjects contributed by 6 global collaborators. The research as a whole found: How much clinical and demographic metadata was included differed by source and by participant, and the metadata was provided uncurated.

Measured from the cysteine to the phenylalanine, the CDR3 is 12 residues long. The DNA shown is the 36-base CDR3, in frame from base 1. Germline trimming amounts to 4 bases on V and 6 bases on J, with 3 as the count of junction bases outside the gene matches. CDR1 and CDR2 were assigned from the germline V gene as SGHDN and FVKESK. Enrolling through a virtual design, the prospective study's participants ranged in age from about 18 to 100 years and lived across about two dozen United States geographic areas. In the prospective study, participants were assigned to cohorts based on the clinical history participants reported in a screening survey and a study questionnaire. Recovered participants in ImmuneRACE Cohort 3 were defined by two consecutive negative NP/OP PCR tests, clearance by a healthcare professional, or resolution of symptoms. Mobile phlebotomists in the prospective study collected whole blood, serum and a nasopharyngeal or oropharyngeal swab from every participant. Over a roughly two-month period, participants in the prospective study had the option of providing additional blood draws and questionnaires. Before DNA extraction, blood samples from the prospective study were shipped at room temperature or frozen.

This clone was recorded only once. No antigen is known for it. It has no much larger one-base neighbor in the sample; base qualities were not kept. TCRbeta CDR3 regions were amplified from genomic DNA using the immunoSEQ Assay, a bias-controlled multiplex PCR. The source study handled its data this way. Nucleated cell counts per sample were estimated from amplification of reference gene primers within the assay. To quantify the absolute abundance of each unique TCRbeta CDR3 rearrangement, sequence reads were collapsed and filtered. For each sample, productive Simpson clonality was calculated as the square root of Simpson's diversity index across productive rearrangements. The clones in this table, taken by TCRdb from immuneACCESS, are in-frame only. Not every clone is retained; where verified, under half of the shortfall comes from an unresolved V gene, and the cause of the rest is unknown. The V and J calls and clone size are taken from that table; D and trimming were inferred from the DNA. Across this sample there are 110,000 to 150,000 clones, with around four fifths seen only once. 6.2% of the sample belongs to the ten largest clones.

This TCR was sampled from a woman in her thirties or forties who had recovered from COVID-19. Material: PBMCs or T cells enriched from blood (not recorded which). The rearrangement combines TRBV14 with TRBJ2-7, with 7 middle bases fitting TRBD2. The CDR3 protein is CASSLSGVEQYF. The DNA sequence is TGTGCCAGCAGCCTGAGCGGGGTCGAGCAGTACTTC.